The clone carrying this T cell receptor (beta chain) occurred a few times. What it binds is unknown. TCRdb used MiXCR to reprocess the RT-PCR reads, holding one entry per CDR3 protein. The sample lists over 400,000 distinct CDR3 sequences; over 10% were seen once. The data are from a study of response to subunit inactivated influenza vaccine. Notes on the study in general: Authors suggested seasonal influenza vaccinations each recruit few new T cells.

CDR1 is DFQATT, CDR2 SNEGSKA, per germline (reference sequence). Trimming removed 7 bases from V and 4 bases from J; junction bases left unmatched: 2. The CDR3 loop spans 13 amino acids. Sequences were derived from PBMCs from blood, sampled roughly 45 days after vaccination. This sequence originates from a man aged 45 to 65 who received an inactivated influenza vaccine. The chain recombines TRBV20-1 with TRBJ2-1; 12 bases are shared with TRBD2. The CDR3 region has the DNA TGCAGTGAGACTAGCGGGAGATACAATGAGCAGTTCTTC. Translating gives CSETSGRYNEQFF.